The T cell receptor beta chain described here comes from a study of shared T cell receptors in the human thymus. The V and J ends lost 3 bases and 4 bases, in that order; junction bases with no gene match: 10. CDR3 size: 16 residues. Germline loops: CDR1 SGHDT, CDR2 YYEEEE. TCRdb keeps only in-frame clones here, not all; method: immunoSEQ multiplex PCR. Here the sample spans 700,000 to 750,000 clones, 80% to 90% being singletons. This sample was shared with a second study, whose subject was human thymus T cells. Turning to that study: Thymic resections from corrective heart surgery supplied the tissue. In thymic and blood repertoires alike, V and J usage looked biased.

This rearrangement joins TRBV5-6 to TRBJ1-1, with 9 bases aligning to TRBD1. Sequenced input: thymocytes. The clonotype originates from a girl less than two years old with a congenital heart defect. CDR3 nucleotide sequence: TGTGCCAGCAGCTCACCAACCCGGGACAGGGCCACTGAAGCTTTCTTT. The encoded protein is CASSSPTRDRATEAFF. Based on the CDR3 plus reference TRBV5-6 and TRBJ1-1, the full variable domain is DAGVTQSPTHLIKTRGQQVTLRCSPKSGHDTVSWYQQALGQGPQFIFQYYEEEERQRGNFPDRFSGHQFPNYSSELNVNALLLGDSALYLCASSSPTRDRATEAFFGQGTRLTVV.